These 31 T cell receptor beta chains came from one sample sequenced in a study of blood T cell repertoires in COVID-19. Data came from immunoSEQ multiplex PCR; TCRdb stores just in-frame clones and leaves some out. The sample lists tens of thousands of clones, 87% occurring once. Sequencing input: peripheral blood. The origin of the receptors is a woman aged 50 to 65 with acute or convalescent COVID-19.

V is TRBV11-3 and J is TRBJ2-1; TRBD2 matches 7 bases. Per the germline V gene, CDR1 is SGHNT and CDR2 is YENEEA. The CDR3 runs 17 residues. Losses at the gene ends were 8 bases for V and 9 bases for J; bases not matched to a gene: 22. The CDR3 is CASGLGARGGGSVEQFF. Here the CDR3 DNA reads TGTGCCAGCGGACTGGGCGCACGGGGTGGCGGGAGCGTTGAGCAGTTCTTC.

The V gene is TRBV4-1, the J gene TRBJ1-5; no firm D call. CDR1 and CDR2 from the germline V gene are MGHRA and YSYEKL. The CDR3 consists of 14 residues. V was clipped by 1 base and J by 2 bases, with 6 bases between them. As DNA, the CDR3 is TGCGCCAGCAGCCAAGTATCTGGCAATCAGCCCCAGCATTTT. Amino acids: CASSQVSGNQPQHF.

The V gene is TRBV19, the J gene TRBJ1-1, with a possible D match to TRBD1 (6 bases). Germline V CDR1 and CDR2: LNHDA, SQIVND (reference sequence). The CDR3 totals 15 residues. V was shortened by 2 bases and J by 0 bases, with 10 bases between the two germline ends. The CDR3 nucleotides are TGTGCCAGTAGTATAACCGGGACAATGAACACTGAAGCTTTCTTT. It is translated as CASSITGTMNTEAFF.

The rearrangement joins TRBV6-5 to TRBJ1-4, with 9 bases lining up with TRBD1. V shed 6 bases, J shed 7 bases, and the junction held 9 bases outside the gene matches. CDR3 size: 15 residues. Germline CDR1 reads MNHEY; CDR2 reads SVGAGI. The CDR3 loop is CASRTFTGGSEKLFF. The CDR3 DNA reads as TGTGCCAGCAGAACTTTTACAGGGGGCAGTGAAAAACTGTTTTTT.

The chain has TRBV5-6 and TRBJ1-2; 10 bases agree with TRBD1. CDR3 size: 18 residues. V shed 2 bases and J 0 bases; nucleotides not matched to a gene: 10. Germline-derived CDR1 and CDR2 are SGHDT and YYEEEE. CDR3 sequence (DNA): TGTGCCAGCAGCTTACCGATGGGGGACAGGGGTACTAACTATGGCTACACCTTC. As protein: CASSLPMGDRGTNYGYTF.

This clone showed up just once. The chain has TRBV18 and TRBJ1-2, with a tentative D call TRBD1 (6 bases). CDR1 is KGHSH, CDR2 LQKENI, per germline. V was pared by 6 bases and J by 3 bases, with 11 bases between. There are 13 residues in the CDR3. In DNA form, the CDR3 reads TGTGCCAGCTCGCCAGGGGAGGACTATGGCTACACCTTC. Protein: CASSPGEDYGYTF. The variable domain in full, completed from reference TRBV18 and TRBJ1-2, reads NAGVMQNPRHLVRRRGQEARLRCSPMKGHSHVYWYRQLPEEGLKFMVYLQKENIIDESGMPKERFSAEFPKEGPSILRIQQVVRGDSAAYFCASSPGEDYGYTFGSGTRLTVV.

The chain recombines TRBV10-2 with TRBJ2-7; 7 positions agree with TRBD1. Germline loops: CDR1 WSHSY, CDR2 SAAADI. The CDR3 sequence is 15 residues long. With 0 bases clipped from V and 7 bases from J, the junction kept 9 bases outside the gene matches. The CDR3 reads CASSESYTGAREQYF. CDR3 nucleotide sequence: TGCGCCAGCAGTGAGTCGTATACAGGGGCTAGAGAGCAGTACTTC.

The chain's CDR3 is CAWSAFDRPNQPQHF. DNA of the CDR3: TGTGCCTGGAGTGCGTTCGACAGGCCTAATCAGCCCCAGCATTTT. This chain joins TRBV30 and TRBJ1-5; D is possibly TRBD1 (6 bases). CDR1 is GTSNPN, CDR2 SVGIG, per germline (reference sequence). V was shortened by 1 base and J by 4 bases, with 14 bases between the two germline ends. The length of the CDR3 is 15 residues.

The V gene is TRBV7-3, the J gene TRBJ2-2, with TRBD1 as a possible D gene (5 bases). The germline CDR1 and CDR2 sequences are SGHTA and FQGTGA. The CDR3 is 15 residues long. V lost 2 bases and J lost 0, with 7 bases in between. The CDR3 nucleotides read TGTGCCAGCAGCTTACCAGGGACGAACACCGGGGAGCTGTTTTTT. Amino acids: CASSLPGTNTGELFF.

The rearrangement links TRBV29-1 to TRBJ2-5, with a weak D call TRBD1 (5 bases). CDR1 is SQVTM and CDR2 is ANQGSEA in the germline V gene. Trimming cost V 4 bases and J 2 bases, with 5 bases left between them. This CDR3 is built from 11 residues. CDR3 in DNA: TGCAGCGTTGGACAGCAAGAGACCCAGTACTTC. This codes for CSVGQQETQYF.

The V and J genes are TRBV6-5 and TRBJ2-5; 9 bases match TRBD1. Trimming removed 9 bases from V and 5 bases from J; junction bases left unmatched: 13. Germline-derived CDR1 and CDR2 are MNHEY and SVGAGI. The length of the CDR3 is 15 residues. The CDR3 coding sequence is TGTGCCAGTTTATTCGGACAGGGGAGAGGGGAGACCCAGTACTTC. This encodes CASLFGQGRGETQYF.

On this clone itself: Mismatch with germline at one junction end may stem from a read error. The chain links TRBV7-7 to TRBJ2-2; D is uncertain. Germline V gene data show CDR1 as SSHAT and CDR2 as FNYEAQ (reference sequence). This CDR3 is built from 14 residues. CDR3 in amino acids: CASSDGRNTGELFF. The DNA of the CDR3 is TGTGCTAGCAGTGATGGTAGGAACACCGGGGAGCTGTTTTTT.

The chain links TRBV5-1 to TRBJ2-3; 9 bases map to TRBD1. The length of the CDR3 is 13 residues. Germline CDR1 reads SGHRS; CDR2 reads YFSETQ. The junction had 4 bases not matched to a gene; V was cut back by 6 bases and J by 5 bases. The CDR3, as DNA: TGCGCCAGCACGGGACAGGGTTTAGATACGCAGTATTTT. Its translation: CASTGQGLDTQYF. Looking up the rest from reference TRBV5-1 and TRBJ2-3 gives the full variable domain: KAGVTQTPRYLIKTRGQQVTLSCSPISGHRSVSWYQQTPGQGLQFLFEYFSETQRNKGNFPGRFSGRQFSNSRSEMNVSTLELGDSALYLCASTGQGLDTQYFGPGTRLTVL.

The CDR3 spells CASSGGHQRGGATQYF. The CDR3 nucleotides read TGTGCCAGCAGTGGCGGGCATCAGCGGGGGGGGGCGACCCAGTACTTC. V is TRBV2 and J is TRBJ2-5, with 10 bases aligning to TRBD2. V trimming: 4 bases; J trimming: 7 bases; junction bases outside the gene matches: 12. Germline values: CDR1 SNHLY, CDR2 FYNNEI. This CDR3 is built from 16 residues.

The chain carries TRBV10-3 and TRBJ2-1, with D unresolved. The CDR3 length is 12 residues. The germline V gene encodes CDR1 ENHRY and CDR2 SYGVKD. Trimming stripped 7 bases from V and 7 bases from J, with 11 bases between. This CDR3 is CAITESGNEQFF. The CDR3 region has the DNA TGTGCCATCACTGAATCAGGAAATGAGCAGTTCTTC.

This clone was found once. The V call is TRBV28, the J call TRBJ2-3, with 11 bases lining up with TRBD2. With 10 bases clipped from V and 2 bases from J, the junction kept 14 bases outside the gene matches. Germline values: CDR1 MDHEN, CDR2 SYDVKM. The CDR3 consists of 17 residues. The CDR3 bases are TGTGCCACGTTTGCGGGACTAGCGGTGAAATTCACAGATACGCAGTATTTT. Translation: CATFAGLAVKFTDTQYF.

The V and J genes are TRBV19 and TRBJ2-3, with 7 bases identical to TRBD2. CDR1 is LNHDA, CDR2 SQIVND, per germline (reference sequence). Trimming at V came to 0 bases and at J to 13 bases, leaving 7 bases not matched to a gene. CDR3 length equals 13 residues. The CDR3 nucleotides read TGTGCCAGTAGTATAGAGGCGGGGAGCGGGGAGTATTTT. Translation: CASSIEAGSGEYF.

The chain combines TRBV27 with TRBJ2-1; D unclear. From germline, CDR1 is MNHEY and CDR2 SMNVEV (reference sequence). The CDR3 contains 16 residues. V lost 2 bases and J lost 6, with 17 bases in between. Here the CDR3 reads CASSLGPPSSTNEQFF. In DNA, the CDR3 is TGTGCCAGCAGTTTAGGGCCCCCCTCGTCGACCAATGAGCAGTTCTTC.

J is TRBJ1-1 and V is TRBV2, with D perhaps matching TRBD1 (5 bases). The germline CDR1 and CDR2 sequences are SNHLY and FYNNEI. The CDR3 extends over 14 amino acids. The V gene lost 7 bases and the J gene lost 7 bases, with 19 bases spanning the gap. CDR3: CASTLGGPFVEAFF. For the CDR3, the DNA is TGTGCCAGCACCCTGGGGGGACCGTTCGTTGAAGCTTTCTTT.

The rearrangement joins TRBV7-2 to TRBJ2-7; 13 bases fit TRBD2. After removal of 5 bases from V and 4 bases from J, the junction contained 2 bases not matched to a gene. CDR3 length: 14 residues. Germline CDR1 reads SGHTA; CDR2 reads FQGNSA. The CDR3 spells CASSQTSGRYEQYF. CDR3 nucleotides: TGTGCCAGCAGCCAGACTAGCGGGAGGTACGAGCAGTACTTC.

This chain joins TRBV11-2 and TRBJ1-1; a possible D gene is TRBD1 (5 bases). The CDR3 spans 13 residues. V lost 4 bases to trimming and J lost 5 bases, with 11 bases between them. CDR1 is SGHAT, CDR2 FQNNGV, per germline. CDR3 residues: CASSSVGQTEAFF. CDR3 coding DNA: TGTGCCAGCAGCTCCGTGGGGCAGACTGAAGCTTTCTTT.

This rearrangement joins TRBV6-5 to TRBJ2-7; D perhaps matches TRBD2 (6 bases). The CDR3 is made up of 16 amino acids. Germline-derived CDR1 and CDR2 are MNHEY and SVGAGI. V dropped 4 bases and J dropped 1 base, with 17 bases sitting between them. Written as DNA, the CDR3 is TGTGCCAGCAGTTCCACACTCCCCGGGGGTTCCTACGAGCAGTACTTC. Protein: CASSSTLPGGSYEQYF.

V usage is TRBV3-1 (or the pseudogene TRBV3-2) and J usage is TRBJ2-5; 7 bases fit TRBD2. Per germline, CDR1 LGHDT and CDR2 YNNKEL (reference sequence). The CDR3 runs 17 residues. V shed 1 base and J 1 base; nucleotides not matched to a gene: 9. CDR3 loop: CASSQAKSGGGQETQYF. The CDR3 DNA follows: TGTGCCAGCAGCCAAGCAAAAAGTGGCGGGGGCCAAGAGACCCAGTACTTC.

This chain uses TRBV5-8 with TRBJ1-6, with 9 bases that match TRBD1. V was pared by 4 bases and J by 10 bases, with 9 bases of the junction left unmatched. The CDR3 extends over 15 amino acids. Germline CDR1 SGHTS, CDR2 YDEGEE. The CDR3, as DNA: TGTGCCAGCAGCCGTGGGACAGGGAAAGACTCACCCCTCCACTTT. Translating it yields CASSRGTGKDSPLHF.

CDR3: CAWSWWAAGNTIYF. The CDR3, as DNA: TGTGCCTGGAGTTGGTGGGCAGCTGGAAACACCATATATTTT. The V and J genes are TRBV30 and TRBJ1-3; no clear D gene. V lost 2 bases and J 2 bases, leaving 10 bases between the germline ends. The germline gives CDR1 GTSNPN, CDR2 SVGIG (reference sequence). The CDR3 contains 14 residues.

This clone showed up just once. The chain couples TRBV21-1 to TRBJ2-1; the tabulated D call, TRBD2, remains unverified against the DNA. TRBV21-1 is classified as a pseudogene. CDR3 length: 20 amino acids. The CDR3 spells CASSSPPTSGSGGSYNEQFF. In nucleotides, the CDR3 is TGTGCCAGCAGCAGCCCCCCGACTAGCGGGAGTGGGGGGTCCTACAATGAGCAGTTCTTC.

The J gene is TRBJ2-5, the V gene TRBV27, with 15 bases aligning to TRBD2. The germline gives CDR1 MNHEY, CDR2 SMNVEV (reference sequence). V trimming: 4 bases; J trimming: 5 bases; junction bases outside the gene matches: 8. The length of the CDR3 is 17 residues. CDR3 sequence: CASSSGLAGGSRETQYF. DNA for the CDR3: TGTGCCAGCAGTTCCGGACTAGCGGGAGGGTCCCGGGAGACCCAGTACTTC.

The rearrangement joins TRBV28 to TRBJ1-6; D possibly corresponds to TRBD1 (5 bases). The V gene's germline CDR1 is MDHEN and CDR2 SYDVKM. V was clipped by 10 bases and J by 4 bases, with 11 bases between them. CDR3 length: 13 amino acids. CDR3 coding DNA: TGTGCCACACTCGGGGGTTATAATTCACCCCTCCACTTT. This codes for CATLGGYNSPLHF.

Remarks on this clone: One end of the junction varies from germline; a read error may be responsible. This chain joins TRBV7-7 and TRBJ2-7; 9 nucleotides agree with TRBD1. The CDR3 has 13 residues. Germline CDR1 reads SSHAT; CDR2 reads FNYEAQ (reference sequence). Here the CDR3 DNA reads TGTGCTAGCAGTCCGGGACAGGGTGGCGAGCAGTACTTC. As protein: CASSPGQGGEQYF.

The chain uses TRBV7-2 and TRBJ2-5, with 8 bases aligning to TRBD1. J was trimmed by 6 bases and V by 2 bases; bases with no gene match: 5. The length of the CDR3 is 14 residues. CDR1 and CDR2 from the germline V gene are SGHTA and FQGNSA. CDR3 DNA: TGTGCCAGCAGCTTACAGGGGGCGCCTAAGACCCAGTACTTC. Translated: CASSLQGAPKTQYF.

V gene TRBV15 combines with J gene TRBJ2-1; 12 nucleotides align to TRBD2. V was pared by 1 base and J by 7 bases, with 8 bases of the junction left unmatched. This CDR3 is built from 17 residues. Germline V CDR1 and CDR2: LNHNV, YYDKDF (reference sequence). This chain's CDR3 is CATSRATGLAGQNEQFF. The CDR3 coding sequence is TGTGCCACCAGCAGAGCCACTGGACTAGCGGGGCAGAATGAGCAGTTCTTC.